One and the same sample provided the 9 T cell receptor beta chains below, sequenced in a study of blood T cell repertoires in COVID-19. The method was immunoSEQ multiplex PCR; TCRdb's version includes in-frame clones alone and lacks a portion of them. The sample records around 16,000 clones, roughly 86% being singletons. The sample consisted of peripheral blood. The receptors stem from a man aged 60 to 75 with acute or convalescent COVID-19.

The chain recombines TRBV7-9 with TRBJ1-1; maybe TRBD1 (6 bases). V was trimmed by 2 bases and J by 6 bases, leaving 13 bases between them. This CDR3 is built from 14 residues. Germline V gene data show CDR1 as SEHNR and CDR2 as FQNEAQ (reference sequence). CDR3 protein: CASSLRGAVAEAFF. The CDR3 DNA follows: TGTGCCAGCAGCTTACGGGGGGCGGTGGCTGAAGCTTTCTTT.

The gene calls are TRBV5-1 and TRBJ2-3; TRBD1 matches at 9 bases. The trim removed 4 bases at V and 1 base at J, leaving 4 bases unmatched. CDR3 length equals 15 residues. Germline-derived CDR1 and CDR2 are SGHRS and YFSETQ. The CDR3 sequence is CASSIQGAGTDTQYF. For the CDR3, the DNA is TGCGCCAGCAGCATACAGGGGGCGGGCACAGATACGCAGTATTTT.

The chain employs TRBV6-5 and TRBJ1-4; weak D call: TRBD1 (5 bases). The germline gives CDR1 MNHEY, CDR2 SVGAGI. The CDR3 runs to 14 residues. V lost 7 bases to trimming and J lost 8 bases, with 17 bases between them. The CDR3 region has the DNA TGTGCCAGCAAGTCCGGGGGGGGTGGCGAAAAACTGTTTTTT. It codes for CASKSGGGGEKLFF.

The chain uses TRBV5-4 and TRBJ2-6; D not certain. With 3 bases removed from V and 1 base from J, the gap between germline ends came to 8 bases. Germline V gene data show CDR1 as SGHNT and CDR2 as YYREEE (reference sequence). CDR3 length equals 15 residues. DNA of the CDR3: TGTGCCAGCAGCTCCCCTAATTCTGGGGCCAACGTCCTGACTTTC. Its translation is CASSSPNSGANVLTF.

Only a few counts were recorded for this clone. This chain uses TRBV7-9 with TRBJ2-7; D may be TRBD2 (6 bases). Germline assignment: CDR1 SEHNR and CDR2 FQNEAQ (reference sequence). The CDR3 runs 16 residues. With 5 bases removed from V and 7 bases from J, the gap between germline ends came to 24 bases. The CDR3 region is CASSNRGTNLVGEQYF. In nucleotides, the CDR3 is TGTGCCAGCAGCAACCGGGGGACCAATCTAGTTGGAGAGCAGTACTTC.

The chain employs TRBV18 and TRBJ1-3; D gene unclear. Germline CDR1 and CDR2: KGHSH and LQKENI. This CDR3 region has 15 residues. V lost 2 bases and J 0 bases, leaving 8 bases between the germline ends. Here the CDR3 DNA reads TGTGCCAGCTCACCAGACATGAGCTCTGGAAACACCATATATTTT. Protein product: CASSPDMSSGNTIYF.

The J gene is TRBJ2-7, the V gene TRBV11-2; 7 bases align to TRBD1. The germline CDR1 and CDR2 sequences are SGHAT and FQNNGV. V trimming: 5 bases; J trimming: 6 bases; junction bases outside the gene matches: 13. The CDR3 extends over 15 amino acids. The CDR3 DNA reads TGTGCCAGCAGCCCGAGCGACAGGGCCTCGGGCGAGCAGTACTTC. This gives the protein CASSPSDRASGEQYF.

This chain links TRBV7-8 with TRBJ1-1, with a possible D match to TRBD1 (5 bases). Deletions cut 11 bases from V and 0 bases from J, with 25 bases between. The CDR3 sequence is 17 residues long. Germline V gene lookup returns CDR1 SGHVS and CDR2 FQNEAQ. The CDR3: CAAAGNIGSDLNTEAFF. The CDR3, as DNA: TGTGCCGCCGCAGGGAACATAGGATCCGATTTGAACACTGAAGCTTTCTTT.

The CDR3 protein is CASGAGGGTDTQYF. In nucleotides, the CDR3 is TGTGCTAGTGGTGCCGGGGGGGGCACAGATACGCAGTATTTT. The V gene is TRBV12-5, the J gene TRBJ2-3; TRBD2 agrees at 8 bases. This CDR3 has 14 amino acids. Germline V gene lookup returns CDR1 LGHNT and CDR2 FRNRAP. The V gene end was trimmed by 5 bases and the J gene end by 1 base; junction bases not matched to a gene: 2.